One and the same sample provided the 9 T cell receptor beta chains below, sequenced in a study of neurological immune-mediated disorders. MiXCR, run by TCRdb on the 5' RACE reads, gives a single entry per CDR3 protein. Here the sample spans 25,000 to 30,000 distinct CDR3 sequences, approximately 24% being singletons. The sequenced sample was CD4+ T cells from blood. These receptors all stem from a man in his fifties with HTLV-1-associated myelopathy (HAM/TSP).

The sample holds many counts of this clonotype. CDR3 sequence (DNA): TGCGCCAGCAGCTTGGCCCCCGGGGGGGGTTCCCTCGAGCAGTACTTC. Its protein product is CASSLAPGGGSLEQYF. The V gene is TRBV5-1, the J gene TRBJ2-7; 8 bases align to TRBD2. V gave up 0 bases and J gave up 6 bases; unmatched junction bases: 11. From germline, CDR1 is SGHRS and CDR2 YFSETQ. The CDR3 is 16 amino acids.

This clonotype came up many times. The rearrangement joins TRBV20-1 to TRBJ2-5, with D maybe TRBD1 (5 bases). V was shortened by 6 bases and J by 5 bases, with 13 bases between the two germline ends. From germline, CDR1 is DFQATT and CDR2 SNEGSKA (reference sequence). The CDR3 consists of 12 residues. The CDR3 DNA is TGCAGTGCCGAAGGGGTCTCGGAGACCCAGTACTTC. Residues: CSAEGVSETQYF.

This clonotype was observed at least ten times. The chain employs TRBV9 and TRBJ1-1; no clear D. The V end was cut by 4 bases, the J end by 0 bases, with 7 bases between. Germline V CDR1 and CDR2: SGDLS, YYNGEE. The CDR3 is 13 amino acids. This CDR3 reads CASSPYLNTEAFF. CDR3 coding DNA: TGTGCCAGCAGCCCTTACTTGAACACTGAAGCTTTCTTT.

In this sample, this clonotype turned up many times. CDR3 bases: TGTGCCAGCAGTTATAGGGACAGGGCCGAAAAACTGTTTTTT. It yields the protein CASSYRDRAEKLFF. The gene calls are TRBV6-5 and TRBJ1-4, with 9 bases that match TRBD1. CDR1 is MNHEY, CDR2 SVGAGI, per germline. V was clipped by 3 bases and J by 8 bases; unmatched bases: 4. The CDR3 contains 14 residues.

The chain has TRBV7-7 and TRBJ2-2, with 7 bases aligning to TRBD1. CDR1 and CDR2 (germline): SSHAT, FNYEAQ (reference sequence). With 5 bases clipped from V and 3 bases from J, the junction kept 9 bases outside the gene matches. The CDR3 is 16 residues long. The CDR3 sequence: CASSQNPGQHTGELFF. DNA of the CDR3: TGTGCCAGCAGCCAAAATCCGGGACAGCACACCGGGGAGCTGTTTTTT.

This clonotype was picked up many times. The CDR3 spells CSARDRSQGSNQPQHF. CDR3 DNA sequence: TGCAGTGCTAGAGATCGGAGCCAGGGGAGCAATCAGCCCCAGCATTTT. The rearrangement links TRBV20-1 to TRBJ1-5; possible D gene TRBD1, 6 bases. The CDR3 consists of 16 residues. Trimming stripped 0 bases from V and 1 base from J, with 13 bases between. Germline assignment: CDR1 DFQATT and CDR2 SNEGSKA (reference sequence).

This clonotype has at least ten counts. This rearrangement joins TRBV6-6 to TRBJ1-1; the D gene is possibly TRBD1 (6 bases). The CDR3 is 13 amino acids. V lost 7 bases to trimming and J lost 2 bases, with 11 bases between them. Germline CDR1 reads MNHNY; CDR2 reads SVGAGI (reference sequence). The chain's CDR3 is CASKGGLNTEAFF. CDR3 sequence (DNA): TGTGCCAGCAAAGGGGGGCTTAACACTGAAGCTTTCTTT.

In this sample, this clonotype turned up many times. The rearrangement joins TRBV20-1 to TRBJ1-1; TRBD1 matches 9 bases. The length of the CDR3 is 13 residues. Germline V gene lookup returns CDR1 DFQATT and CDR2 SNEGSKA (reference sequence). Losses at the gene ends were 5 bases for V and 5 bases for J; bases not matched to a gene: 6. CDR3 in DNA: TGCAGTGCTCCCGGGACAGGGTCGACTGAAGCTTTCTTT. It yields the protein CSAPGTGSTEAFF.

This clonotype was found many times. V is TRBV9 and J is TRBJ1-2, with TRBD1 identical over 9 bases. The J segment lost 4 bases and the V segment lost 3 bases, leaving 7 bases of the junction unmatched. This CDR3 has 15 amino acids. The germline V gene has CDR1 SGDLS and CDR2 YYNGEE. The CDR3 sequence is CASSATGGAGYGYTF. DNA for the CDR3: TGTGCCAGCAGCGCTACAGGGGGCGCGGGCTATGGCTACACCTTC.